The 29 T cell receptor beta chains reported below all come from one sample, sequenced in a study of blood T cell repertoires in COVID-19. Profiled with immunoSEQ multiplex PCR; TCRdb holds only in-frame clones, not every one. The sample comprises about 35,000 clones, about 92% of which are singletons, and roughly 20% rests with the top ten. The specimen was peripheral blood. These receptors were collected from an elderly man with acute or convalescent COVID-19.

CDR3 sequence reads: CASSRVQGSGNTIYF. DNA of the CDR3: TGTGCCAGCAGCCGGGTACAGGGGTCTGGAAACACCATATATTTT. The chain uses TRBV16 and TRBJ1-3; 7 bases fit TRBD1. The CDR3 is 15 amino acids. From germline, CDR1 is KGHSY and CDR2 FQNENV. After removal of 4 bases from V and 1 base from J, the junction contained 4 bases not matched to a gene.

This rearrangement joins TRBV2 to TRBJ1-6; D call uncertain. CDR3 length: 15 amino acids. V was pared by 7 bases and J by 3 bases, with 13 bases between. CDR1 and CDR2 (germline): SNHLY, FYNNEI. CDR3 region: CASNPTGIYNSPLHF. The CDR3 DNA follows: TGTGCCAGCAATCCCACGGGAATCTATAATTCACCCCTCCACTTT.

This chain connects TRBV5-1 to TRBJ2-2, with D tentatively TRBD2 (6 bases). V gave up 4 bases and J gave up 4 bases, with 14 bases separating them. The germline CDR1 and CDR2 sequences are SGHRS and YFSETQ. The CDR3 has 15 amino acids. The chain's CDR3 is CASSGPGTFTGELFF. The CDR3 bases are TGCGCCAGCAGCGGCCCCGGGACTTTCACCGGGGAGCTGTTTTTT.

The genes are TRBV12-3 or TRBV12-4 and TRBJ1-1; D is ambiguous. The CDR3 totals 12 residues. V lost 6 bases to trimming and J lost 8 bases, with 13 bases between them. This chain's CDR3 is CASRYTAGEAFF. The CDR3 nucleotides are TGTGCCAGCAGGTACACGGCAGGAGAAGCTTTCTTT.

V and J are TRBV30 and TRBJ2-7; D ambiguous. The CDR3 totals 12 residues. Trimming took off 2 bases at V and 3 bases at J, with 8 bases between the two ends. Germline CDR1 and CDR2: GTSNPN and SVGIG (reference sequence). CDR3 sequence reads: CAWSLMNYEQYF. The CDR3 DNA reads as TGTGCCTGGAGTCTAATGAACTACGAGCAGTACTTC.

V is TRBV2 and J is TRBJ1-2, with 7 nucleotides matching TRBD1. V shed 3 bases, J shed 2 bases, and the junction held 3 bases outside the gene matches. Germline-derived CDR1 and CDR2 are SNHLY and FYNNEI. The CDR3 length is 14 residues. CDR3 sequence reads: CASSETGRNYGYTF. The CDR3 nucleotides read TGTGCCAGCAGTGAGACAGGGAGGAACTATGGCTACACCTTC. Full variable domain (outside the CDR3, taken from reference TRBV2 and TRBJ1-2): EPEVTQTPSHQVTQMGQEVILRCVPISNHLYFYWYRQILGQKVEFLVSFYNNEISEKSEIFDDQFSVERPDGSNFTLKIRSTKLEDSAMYFCASSETGRNYGYTFGSGTRLTVV.

The chain is built from TRBV6-6 and TRBJ1-1; D possibly corresponds to TRBD1 (6 bases). Germline lookup yields CDR1 MNHNY and CDR2 SVGAGI (reference sequence). Trimming took 4 bases from V and 2 from J, leaving 14 bases between them. CDR3 size: 15 residues. For the CDR3, the DNA is TGTGCCAGCAGTTCCTACAGGGATGGAAACACTGAAGCTTTCTTT. The encoded protein is CASSSYRDGNTEAFF.

This clone was observed once. The chain carries TRBV7-9 and TRBJ1-3; D ambiguous. This CDR3 region has 12 residues. Trimming pared 7 bases from V and 6 bases from J, leaving 10 bases between. Germline V gene data show CDR1 as SEHNR and CDR2 as FQNEAQ (reference sequence). CDR3 coding DNA: TGTGCCAGCACACAAGATAAAAACACCATATATTTT. Translating it yields CASTQDKNTIYF.

The CDR3 coding sequence is TGTGCCAGCAGTTCCGGACAGGGGCTTTCCGAGCAGTACTTC. Translation gives CASSSGQGLSEQYF. The chain couples TRBV6-6 to TRBJ2-7; TRBD1 matches 9 bases. Germline trimming cut 4 bases from V and 6 bases from J; bases unmatched to any gene: 7. This CDR3 has 14 amino acids. CDR1 is MNHNY and CDR2 is SVGAGI in the germline V gene (reference sequence).

This chain links TRBV6-1 with TRBJ2-3, with TRBD2 matching over 9 bases. Germline V gene sequence: CDR1 MNHNS, CDR2 SASEGT. V shed 4 bases, J shed 5 bases, and the junction held 10 bases outside the gene matches. The CDR3 consists of 16 residues. The CDR3 spells CASSAQGRGGRDTQYF. CDR3 in DNA: TGTGCCAGCAGTGCTCAAGGGCGGGGGGGACGAGATACGCAGTATTTT.

This chain connects TRBV5-1 to TRBJ2-3, with 9 bases identical to TRBD1. V lost 4 bases to trimming and J lost 0 bases; unmatched junction nucleotides: 3. This CDR3 is 15 amino acids long. Germline V gives CDR1 SGHRS, CDR2 YFSETQ. The CDR3 DNA follows: TGCGCCAGCAGCCTGGGACAGGGTAGCACAGATACGCAGTATTTT. Translating gives CASSLGQGSTDTQYF.

This chain joins TRBV9 and TRBJ2-5; 7 positions match TRBD1. The CDR3 runs 14 residues. The V and J ends lost 3 bases and 5 bases, in that order; junction bases with no gene match: 7. Germline V gene sequence: CDR1 SGDLS, CDR2 YYNGEE. The CDR3 nucleotides are TGTGCCAGCAGCGGAAGGGGACAGTTGGAGACCCAGTACTTC. It translates to CASSGRGQLETQYF.

The chain recombines TRBV5-1 with TRBJ2-2; a weak D match, TRBD1 (5 bases). The CDR3 contains 15 residues. Germline V gives CDR1 SGHRS, CDR2 YFSETQ. The V gene lost 3 bases and the J gene lost 3 bases, with 12 bases spanning the gap. CDR3 coding DNA: TGCGCCAGCAGCTGGAGTAGGGGTGACACCGGGGAGCTGTTTTTT. Translation: CASSWSRGDTGELFF. Full variable domain (rest looked up from reference TRBV5-1 and TRBJ2-2): KAGVTQTPRYLIKTRGQQVTLSCSPISGHRSVSWYQQTPGQGLQFLFEYFSETQRNKGNFPGRFSGRQFSNSRSEMNVSTLELGDSALYLCASSWSRGDTGELFFGEGSRLTVL.

This clone has only one observation. The V call is TRBV7-6, the J call TRBJ2-7; 7 nucleotides line up with TRBD1. Germline CDR1 SGHVS, CDR2 FNYEAQ. Trimming at V came to 0 bases and at J to 2 bases, leaving 7 bases not matched to a gene. The length of the CDR3 is 16 residues. The CDR3 is CASSLAGTARAYEQYF. In DNA, the CDR3 is TGTGCCAGCAGCTTAGCGGGGACAGCCCGGGCCTACGAGCAGTACTTC.

The chain recombines TRBV11-2 with TRBJ2-1; 9 bases are a match to TRBD2. CDR1 SGHAT and CDR2 FQNNGV come from the germline V gene. J was trimmed by 7 bases and V by 5 bases; bases with no gene match: 6. The CDR3 loop spans 14 amino acids. CDR3 region: CASSAGLARNEQFF. In nucleotides, the CDR3 is TGTGCCAGCAGCGCGGGACTAGCTCGGAATGAGCAGTTCTTC.

This clone appeared a few times. V usage is TRBV6-5 and J usage is TRBJ2-2; 7 nucleotides match TRBD1. V lost 4 bases to trimming and J lost 4 bases; unmatched junction nucleotides: 6. Germline CDR1 reads MNHEY; CDR2 reads SVGAGI. This CDR3 region has 15 residues. The DNA for the CDR3 is TGTGCCAGCAGTTGGCTGGGACAGCGCACCGGGGAGCTGTTTTTT. This gives the protein CASSWLGQRTGELFF.

There are a few counts of this clone. The chain recombines TRBV10-3 with TRBJ1-2; a possible D gene is TRBD1 (6 bases). Germline loops: CDR1 ENHRY, CDR2 SYGVKD. The CDR3 extends over 13 amino acids. V shed 4 bases and J shed 2 bases, with 8 bases lying between them. DNA for the CDR3: TGTGCCATCAGTGCGGGGGGCAACTATGGCTACACCTTC. It is translated as CAISAGGNYGYTF.

The sample holds one count of this clone. J is TRBJ2-3 and V is TRBV5-1; 9 bases agree with TRBD1. CDR1 is SGHRS and CDR2 is YFSETQ in the germline V gene. The CDR3 sequence is 15 residues long. Trimming at V came to 7 bases and at J to 5 bases, leaving 11 bases not matched to a gene. The CDR3 region is CASSPGQGSRDTQYF. CDR3 nucleotides: TGCGCCAGCTCCCCGGGACAGGGTTCGCGAGATACGCAGTATTTT. Looking up the rest from reference TRBV5-1 and TRBJ2-3 gives the full variable domain: KAGVTQTPRYLIKTRGQQVTLSCSPISGHRSVSWYQQTPGQGLQFLFEYFSETQRNKGNFPGRFSGRQFSNSRSEMNVSTLELGDSALYLCASSPGQGSRDTQYFGPGTRLTVL.

The rearrangement links TRBV6-6 to TRBJ2-2; 12 bases are a match to TRBD2. The CDR3 is made up of 15 amino acids. The trim removed 6 bases at V and 7 bases at J, leaving 6 bases unmatched. The germline gives CDR1 MNHNY, CDR2 SVGAGI (reference sequence). In DNA, the CDR3 is TGTGCCAGCAGCCGACTAGCGGGGGAGTTCGGGGAGCTGTTTTTT. Its translation is CASSRLAGEFGELFF.

This clone has a handful of counts. The V and J genes are TRBV19 and TRBJ2-2; maybe TRBD2 (6 bases). The V end was cut by 6 bases, the J end by 8 bases, with 16 bases between. The CDR3 loop spans 14 amino acids. Germline values: CDR1 LNHDA, CDR2 SQIVND (reference sequence). In DNA form, the CDR3 reads TGTGCCAGTAGCAAACCGGGACTTCTAGGGGAGCTGTTTTTT. Translating it yields CASSKPGLLGELFF.

The chain carries TRBV30 and TRBJ1-4; no firm D call. The germline V gene has CDR1 GTSNPN and CDR2 SVGIG (reference sequence). With 5 bases removed from V and 8 bases from J, the gap between germline ends came to 15 bases. This CDR3 region has 13 residues. This chain's CDR3 is CAWDRVRGEKLFF. The CDR3, as DNA: TGTGCCTGGGACCGGGTCCGCGGGGAAAAACTGTTTTTT. Looking up the rest from reference TRBV30 and TRBJ1-4 gives the full variable domain: SQTIHQWPATLVQPVGSPLSLECTVEGTSNPNLYWYRQAAGRGLQLLFYSVGIGQISSEVPQNLSASRPQDRQFILSSKKLLLSDSGFYLCAWDRVRGEKLFFGSGTQLSVL.

V usage is TRBV2 and J usage is TRBJ1-1; D ambiguous. The germline gives CDR1 SNHLY, CDR2 FYNNEI. The CDR3 loop spans 13 amino acids. The ends were cut back, 3 bases at V and 5 bases at J, with 10 bases in the middle. CDR3 in amino acids: CASSDDWLTEAFF. The CDR3 DNA reads TGTGCCAGCAGTGACGACTGGCTTACTGAAGCTTTCTTT.

The CDR3 region has the DNA TGTGCCAGCAGTGGTCCAGACAGGATCCAAATCCTCGGGGAGCTGTTTTTT. Amino acid sequence: CASSGPDRIQILGELFF. This chain uses TRBV25-1 with TRBJ2-2; a possible D gene is TRBD1 (6 bases). V was pared by 4 bases and J by 7 bases, with 22 bases between. Germline-derived CDR1 and CDR2 are MGHDK and SYGVNS. The CDR3 extends over 17 amino acids.

The rearrangement links TRBV3-1 (or the pseudogene TRBV3-2) to TRBJ2-5; TRBD2 agrees at 8 bases. The germline CDR1 and CDR2 sequences are LGHDT and YNNKEL (reference sequence). CDR3 length: 13 amino acids. V was clipped by 10 bases and J by 2 bases; unmatched bases: 6. The CDR3 DNA reads as TGTGCCACCGGGGGGGCGGGACAAGAGACCCAGTACTTC. Residues: CATGGAGQETQYF.

The chain employs TRBV5-1 and TRBJ2-7, with 7 bases fitting TRBD1. The J segment lost 6 bases and the V segment lost 1 base, leaving 4 bases of the junction unmatched. The CDR3 contains 13 residues. Looked up from germline, CDR1 is SGHRS and CDR2 is YFSETQ. CDR3 sequence: CASSLTGQLEQYF. CDR3 nucleotides: TGCGCCAGCAGCTTGACGGGACAGCTCGAGCAGTACTTC.

The V and J genes are TRBV5-1 and TRBJ2-1, with 11 bases lining up with TRBD2. CDR3 length equals 16 residues. After removal of 0 bases from V and 8 bases from J, the junction contained 7 bases not matched to a gene. Germline CDR1 is SGHRS and CDR2 is YFSETQ. CDR3 in DNA: TGCGCCAGCAGCTTGGTCCTAGCGGGGGGCATCGATGAGCAGTTCTTC. This codes for CASSLVLAGGIDEQFF.

The chain couples TRBV27 to TRBJ1-1; D may be TRBD1 (5 bases). Germline CDR1 is MNHEY and CDR2 is SMNVEV (reference sequence). With 3 bases removed from V and 3 bases from J, the gap between germline ends came to 8 bases. The CDR3 runs 13 residues. The CDR3 DNA sequence: TGTGCCAGCAGTTTGGGGGGTGACACTGAAGCTTTCTTT. Its protein is CASSLGGDTEAFF.

This clone appeared once. This chain uses TRBV11-2 with TRBJ1-5; D unclear. Per the germline V gene, CDR1 is SGHAT and CDR2 is FQNNGV. The CDR3 covers 14 residues. Trimming cost V 3 bases and J 4 bases, with 10 bases left between them. The CDR3 region is CASSLGRNNQPQHF. CDR3 coding DNA: TGTGCCAGCAGCTTGGGGAGAAATAATCAGCCCCAGCATTTT. Using reference TRBV11-2 and TRBJ1-5 for the parts outside the CDR3, the full variable domain is EAGVAQSPRYKIIEKRQSVAFWCNPISGHATLYWYQQILGQGPKLLIQFQNNGVVDDSQLPKDRFSAERLKGVDSTLKIQPAKLEDSAVYLCASSLGRNNQPQHFGDGTRLSIL.

The chain links TRBV12-5 to TRBJ1-1; TRBD1 matches 9 bases. The CDR3 has 16 amino acids. CDR1 is LGHNT and CDR2 is FRNRAP in the germline V gene. Trimming removed 2 bases from V and 4 bases from J; junction bases left unmatched: 8. CDR3 in amino acids: CASGLRQGVALTEAFF. The CDR3 DNA reads as TGTGCTAGTGGTTTGAGACAGGGGGTGGCCCTCACTGAAGCTTTCTTT.